The sequence of this T cell receptor (beta chain) was determined in a study of cytomegalovirus exposure and HLA in healthy donors. Study background: Out of about 170 million T cells, an earlier analysis found around 110 million unique TCR beta sequences in total. Broader study findings: Common viral pathogens were later found to be apparently linked to several of the most significant clusters. The study carried out a later analysis of TCR beta sequences. It associated about 15,000 of them with specific HLA alleles at a false discovery rate of 0.05. Clonal expansion, a later analysis showed, was greater in HLA-associated TCR beta chains than in equally common others.

V dropped 1 base and J dropped 4 bases, with 17 bases sitting between them. This CDR3 region has 16 residues. Germline V CDR1 and CDR2: MGHRA, YSYEKL. About this clone itself: Antigen specificity is unknown.

This PCR relied on a set of 60 Vbeta primers and 13 Jbeta primers. Method: immunoSEQ multiplex PCR; TCRdb's copy keeps in-frame clones and lacks some. The table lists some 140,000 clones, roughly 76% of them singletons. The sample was PBMCs. The V gene is TRBV4-1, the J gene TRBJ2-7; D may be TRBD1 (8 bases). The sequence derives from a woman aged 40 to 50 in good health and CMV-seronegative. The CDR3 is CASSQGGGRGHYEQYF. The CDR3 coding sequence is TGCGCCAGCAGCCAAGGGGGGGGCAGGGGGCATTACGAGCAGTACTTC.